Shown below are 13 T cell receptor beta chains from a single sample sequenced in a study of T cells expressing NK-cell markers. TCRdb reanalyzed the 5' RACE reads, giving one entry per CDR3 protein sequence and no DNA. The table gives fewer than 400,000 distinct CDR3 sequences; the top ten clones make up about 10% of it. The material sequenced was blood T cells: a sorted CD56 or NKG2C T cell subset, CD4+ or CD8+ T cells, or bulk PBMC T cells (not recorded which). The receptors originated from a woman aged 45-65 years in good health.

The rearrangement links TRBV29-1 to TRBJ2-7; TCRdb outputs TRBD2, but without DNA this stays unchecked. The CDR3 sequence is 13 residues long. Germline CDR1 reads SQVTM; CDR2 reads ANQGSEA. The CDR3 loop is CSVEDTSQNEQYF.

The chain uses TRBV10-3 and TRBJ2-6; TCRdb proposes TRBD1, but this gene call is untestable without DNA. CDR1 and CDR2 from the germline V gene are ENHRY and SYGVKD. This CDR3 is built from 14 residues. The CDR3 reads CAIRQGTGANVLTF.

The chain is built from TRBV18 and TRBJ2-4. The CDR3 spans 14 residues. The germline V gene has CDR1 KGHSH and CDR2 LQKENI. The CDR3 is CASSPPTAKNIQYF.

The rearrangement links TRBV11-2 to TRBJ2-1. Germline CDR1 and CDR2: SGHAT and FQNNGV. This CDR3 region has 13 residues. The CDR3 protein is CASSLSDGREQFF.

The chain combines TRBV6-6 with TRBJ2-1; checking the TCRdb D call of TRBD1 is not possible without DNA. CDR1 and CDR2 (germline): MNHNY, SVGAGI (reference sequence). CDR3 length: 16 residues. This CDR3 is CASSKLPGQGSNEQFF.

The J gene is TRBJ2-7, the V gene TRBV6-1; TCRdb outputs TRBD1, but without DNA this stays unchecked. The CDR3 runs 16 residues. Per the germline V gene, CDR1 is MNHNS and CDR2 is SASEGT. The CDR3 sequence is CASSERAQVGDYEQYF.

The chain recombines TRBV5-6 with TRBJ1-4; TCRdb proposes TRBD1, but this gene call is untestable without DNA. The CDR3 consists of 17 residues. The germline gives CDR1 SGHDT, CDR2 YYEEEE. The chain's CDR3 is CASSLFTGGSTNEKLFF.

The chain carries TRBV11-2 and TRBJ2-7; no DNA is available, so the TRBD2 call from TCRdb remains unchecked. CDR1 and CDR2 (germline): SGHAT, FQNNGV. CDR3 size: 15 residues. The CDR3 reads CASSSTPGLGAEQYF.

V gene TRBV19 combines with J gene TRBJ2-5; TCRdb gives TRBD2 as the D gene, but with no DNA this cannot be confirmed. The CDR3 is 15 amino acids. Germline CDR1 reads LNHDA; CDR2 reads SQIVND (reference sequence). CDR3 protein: CASSSRRDSKETQYF.

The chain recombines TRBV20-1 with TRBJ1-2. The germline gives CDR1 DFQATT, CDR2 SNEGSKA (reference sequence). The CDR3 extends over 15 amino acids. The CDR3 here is CSATLAFRGNYGYTF.

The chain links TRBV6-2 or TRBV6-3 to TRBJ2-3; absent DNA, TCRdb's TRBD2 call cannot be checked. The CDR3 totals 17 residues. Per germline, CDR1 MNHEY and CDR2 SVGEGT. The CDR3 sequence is CASSYLGRESWTDTQYF.

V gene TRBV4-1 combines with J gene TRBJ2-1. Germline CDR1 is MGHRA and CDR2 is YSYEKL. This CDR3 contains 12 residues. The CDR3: CASSHPRQEQFF.

The chain's CDR3 is CASSDLANEQFF. The rearrangement links TRBV6-4 to TRBJ2-1. CDR3 length equals 12 residues. Germline CDR1 reads MRHNA; CDR2 reads SNTAGT.